This T cell receptor (beta chain) was identified in a study of response to subunit inactivated influenza vaccine. In germline, CDR1 is DFQATT, CDR2 SNEGSKA (reference sequence). Trimming took off 7 bases at V and 3 bases at J, with 13 bases between the two ends. The CDR3 length is 12 residues. TCRdb called the RT-PCR reads again in MiXCR, with one record for every CDR3 protein. The sample lists about 180,000 distinct CDR3 sequences, roughly 8.7% seen once, with approximately 11% in the top ten. The receptor was isolated from a man aged 50-60 years who received an inactivated influenza vaccine. Sequencing was performed on non-naive T cells sorted from PBMCs, taken on the day of vaccination. This chain links TRBV20-1 with TRBJ2-7; D unclear. CDR3 bases: TGCAGTGGTTCTAGGGCAGTCTACGAGCAGTACTTC. It yields the protein CSGSRAVYEQYF.